The entry below gives a single T cell receptor beta chain sequence along with its context. Antigen unknown. The method was immunoSEQ multiplex PCR; TCRdb's version includes in-frame clones alone and lacks a portion of them. The repertoire holds more than 90,000 clones, with approximately 84% as singletons. This sample stems from a study of T cell responses to AZD1222 COVID-19 vaccine. Study-wide results and caveats: The donors showed a predominance of white British ancestry and of females, with possible underestimation of clonal diversity.

CDR1 WSHSY and CDR2 SAAADI come from the germline V gene. CDR3 length: 13 amino acids. Trimming took off 3 bases at V and 2 bases at J, with 7 bases between the two ends. The V and J genes are TRBV10-2 and TRBJ1-2, with a possible D match to TRBD1 (6 bases). The TCR was taken from an adult who received the AZD1222 COVID-19 vaccine. Specimen: peripheral blood, collected 28 days after the second AZD1222 dose. The CDR3 coding sequence is TGCGCCAGCAGTGAACAGGGAAACTATGGCTACACCTTC. It specifies CASSEQGNYGYTF.